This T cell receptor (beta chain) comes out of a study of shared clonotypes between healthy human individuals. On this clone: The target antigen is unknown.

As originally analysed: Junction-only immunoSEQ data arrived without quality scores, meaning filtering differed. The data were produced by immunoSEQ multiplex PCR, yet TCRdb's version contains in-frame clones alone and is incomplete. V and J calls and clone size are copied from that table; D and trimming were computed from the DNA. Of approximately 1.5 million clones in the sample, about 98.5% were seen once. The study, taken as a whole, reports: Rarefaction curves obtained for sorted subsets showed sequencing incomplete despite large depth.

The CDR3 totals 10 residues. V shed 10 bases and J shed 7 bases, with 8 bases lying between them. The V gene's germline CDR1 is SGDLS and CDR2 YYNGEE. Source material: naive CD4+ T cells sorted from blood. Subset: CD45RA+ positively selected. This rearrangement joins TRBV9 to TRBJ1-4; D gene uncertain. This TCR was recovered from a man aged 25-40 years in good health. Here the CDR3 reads CAGYGEKLFF. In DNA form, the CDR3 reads TGTGCCGGATACGGTGAAAAACTGTTTTTT.